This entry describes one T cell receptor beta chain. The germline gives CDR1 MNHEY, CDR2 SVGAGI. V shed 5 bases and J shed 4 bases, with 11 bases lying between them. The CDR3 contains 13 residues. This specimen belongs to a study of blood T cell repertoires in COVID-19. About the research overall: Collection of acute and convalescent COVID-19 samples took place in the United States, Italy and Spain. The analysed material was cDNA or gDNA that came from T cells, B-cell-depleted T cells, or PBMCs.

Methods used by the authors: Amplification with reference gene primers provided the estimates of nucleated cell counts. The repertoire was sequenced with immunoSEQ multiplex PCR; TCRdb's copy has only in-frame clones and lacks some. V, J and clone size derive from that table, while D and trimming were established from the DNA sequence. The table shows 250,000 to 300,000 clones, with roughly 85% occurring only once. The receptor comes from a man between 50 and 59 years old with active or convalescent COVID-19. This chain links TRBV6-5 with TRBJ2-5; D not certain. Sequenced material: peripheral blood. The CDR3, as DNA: TGTGCCAGCAGTCCCCCCCCGAGAGAGACCCAGTACTTC. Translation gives CASSPPPRETQYF.